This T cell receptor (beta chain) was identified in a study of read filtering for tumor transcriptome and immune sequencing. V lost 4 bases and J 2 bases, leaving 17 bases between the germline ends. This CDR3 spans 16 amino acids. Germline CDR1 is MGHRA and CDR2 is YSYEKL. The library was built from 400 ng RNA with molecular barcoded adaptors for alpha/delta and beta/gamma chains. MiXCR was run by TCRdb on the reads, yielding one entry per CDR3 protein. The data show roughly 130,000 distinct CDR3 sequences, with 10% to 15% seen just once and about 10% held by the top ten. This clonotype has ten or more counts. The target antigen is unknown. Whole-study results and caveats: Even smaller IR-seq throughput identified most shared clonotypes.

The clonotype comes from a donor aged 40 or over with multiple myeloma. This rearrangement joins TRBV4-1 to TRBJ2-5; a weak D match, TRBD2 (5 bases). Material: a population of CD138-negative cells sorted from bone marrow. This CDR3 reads CASSPLKGSGQETQYF. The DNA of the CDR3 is TGCGCCAGCAGCCCCCTCAAGGGCAGCGGACAAGAGACCCAGTACTTC.